Below are 20 T cell receptor beta chains sequenced from a single sample in a study of cytomegalovirus exposure and HLA in healthy donors. TCRdb's copy holds only in-frame clones and misses some; the assay was immunoSEQ multiplex PCR. The sample records fewer than 100,000 clones, approximately 91% being singletons. The source material was PBMCs. These receptors originate from a man aged 30 to 45 in good health and CMV-seronegative.

V gene TRBV11-2 combines with J gene TRBJ1-2, with D perhaps matching TRBD1 (6 bases). The length of the CDR3 is 11 residues. V was cut by 6 bases and J by 8 bases, with 10 bases left in between. Germline-derived CDR1 and CDR2 are SGHAT and FQNNGV. In nucleotides, the CDR3 is TGTGCCAGCAGGGGGGGGCTCGGCTACACCTTC. It specifies CASRGGLGYTF.

V gene TRBV6-5 combines with J gene TRBJ1-5; D is unresolved. Germline CDR1 and CDR2: MNHEY and SVGAGI. Trimming pared 2 bases from V and 4 bases from J, leaving 15 bases between. The CDR3 length is 16 residues. The CDR3 nucleotides read TGTGCCAGCAGTTACGAGCGGACCCCGGGAAATCAGCCCCAGCATTTT. Encoded protein: CASSYERTPGNQPQHF.

The V and J genes are TRBV7-3 and TRBJ1-5; no clear D gene. This CDR3 spans 13 amino acids. In germline, CDR1 is SGHTA, CDR2 FQGTGA. V was pared by 2 bases and J by 4 bases, with 6 bases between. For the CDR3, the DNA is TGTGCCAGCAGCTTAGGCTTGAATCAGCCCCAGCATTTT. Residues: CASSLGLNQPQHF.

V is TRBV28 and J is TRBJ1-2; D possibly corresponds to TRBD1 (5 bases). Germline CDR1 and CDR2: MDHEN and SYDVKM. There are 15 residues in the CDR3. Trimming removed 7 bases from V and 7 bases from J, with 22 bases in between. The CDR3 region is CASIHPGGAPAGYTF. CDR3 in DNA: TGTGCCAGCATACACCCTGGTGGGGCGCCGGCTGGCTACACCTTC.

V is TRBV6-5 and J is TRBJ2-7; 10 nucleotides line up with TRBD1. The CDR3 has 15 residues. Trimming removed 6 bases from V and 2 bases from J; junction bases left unmatched: 7. Germline V gene lookup returns CDR1 MNHEY and CDR2 SVGAGI. In DNA form, the CDR3 reads TGTGCCAGCAGCCTAGGGACAGGGGCGACCTACGAGCAGTACTTC. Its translation: CASSLGTGATYEQYF.

The chain uses TRBV10-3 and TRBJ1-2; weak D call: TRBD1 (5 bases). With 7 bases removed from V and 8 bases from J, the gap between germline ends came to 17 bases. Germline loops: CDR1 ENHRY, CDR2 SYGVKD. The CDR3 has 13 amino acids. In DNA form, the CDR3 reads TGTGCCATCAATGGTCAGGGAGGTGGAGGCTACACCTTC. This encodes CAINGQGGGGYTF.

This sequence joins TRBV4-2 and TRBJ1-4; TRBD1 matches 12 bases. Germline CDR1 is LGHNA and CDR2 is YNFKEQ. J gave up 8 bases and V 0 bases, and 4 bases lay outside the gene matches. The CDR3 contains 16 residues. CDR3 bases: TGTGCCAGCAGCCAAGAGAGCGGGACAGGGGGCGAAAAACTGTTTTTT. It specifies CASSQESGTGGEKLFF.

The chain couples TRBV18 to TRBJ2-7, with D possibly being TRBD1 (5 bases). V lost 5 bases to trimming and J lost 2 bases, with 10 bases between them. The CDR3 length is 13 residues. Germline V gene data show CDR1 as KGHSH and CDR2 as LQKENI. CDR3 bases: TGTGCCAGCTCATCCAGACAGACCTACGAGCAGTACTTC. Protein product: CASSSRQTYEQYF.

V gene TRBV18 combines with J gene TRBJ2-5; 9 bases match TRBD2. The germline CDR1 and CDR2 sequences are KGHSH and LQKENI. V was clipped by 0 bases and J by 4 bases; unmatched bases: 6. CDR3 length: 16 amino acids. CDR3 coding DNA: TGTGCCAGCTCACCACCGGGCGGGAGGGCCGGAGAGACCCAGTACTTC. Protein: CASSPPGGRAGETQYF.

V usage is TRBV7-9 and J usage is TRBJ2-1; a weak D match, TRBD1 (6 bases). The germline V and J ends were trimmed by 3 bases and 9 bases, with 18 bases remaining between them. This CDR3 has 15 amino acids. Germline V lookup: CDR1 SEHNR, CDR2 FQNEAQ (reference sequence). This chain's CDR3 is CASSFPQGSSGEQFF. For the CDR3, the DNA is TGTGCCAGCAGCTTTCCACAGGGCAGTTCGGGTGAGCAGTTCTTC.

The chain carries TRBV5-1 and TRBJ2-3, with TRBD2 matching over 8 bases. The germline gives CDR1 SGHRS, CDR2 YFSETQ. The V gene end was trimmed by 4 bases and the J gene end by 1 base; junction bases not matched to a gene: 2. The CDR3 is 14 residues long. The CDR3 protein is CASSRGGRTDTQYF. The CDR3 DNA reads as TGCGCCAGCAGCCGGGGGGGTCGCACAGATACGCAGTATTTT.

The chain joins TRBV4-2 to TRBJ1-2, with TRBD1 matching over 8 bases. The CDR3 runs 16 residues. Trimming at V came to 1 base and at J to 6 bases, leaving 10 bases not matched to a gene. CDR1 and CDR2 from the germline V gene are LGHNA and YNFKEQ. The CDR3 DNA reads TGTGCCAGCAGCCAAGGGGACAGGCCCCCCCCTCATGGCTACACCTTC. Translating gives CASSQGDRPPPHGYTF.

V gene TRBV7-9 combines with J gene TRBJ1-6, with TRBD1 matching 8 bases. Germline CDR1 and CDR2: SEHNR and FQNEAQ (reference sequence). CDR3 length equals 18 residues. V shed 8 bases and J 6 bases; nucleotides not matched to a gene: 18. Here the CDR3 DNA reads TGTGCCAGCGACAGCAAGGACAGGGAAAGTTTTCTTAATTCACCCCTCCACTTT. This gives the protein CASDSKDRESFLNSPLHF.

The gene calls are TRBV5-8 and TRBJ2-6; TRBD2 matches at 7 bases. Germline CDR1 reads SGHTS; CDR2 reads YDEGEE. The CDR3 covers 17 residues. The junction had 10 bases not matched to a gene; V was cut back by 4 bases and J by 3 bases. Here the CDR3 reads CASSRERGIYGANVLTF. The CDR3, as DNA: TGTGCCAGCAGCCGAGAGCGGGGAATCTATGGGGCCAACGTCCTGACTTTC.

A few counts support this clone. The V call is TRBV9, the J call TRBJ2-3; 11 nucleotides line up with TRBD2. This CDR3 is 17 amino acids long. The V gene's germline CDR1 is SGDLS and CDR2 YYNGEE. The V gene end was trimmed by 4 bases and the J gene end by 2 bases; junction bases not matched to a gene: 9. In DNA, the CDR3 is TGTGCCAGCAGCCAAAATCGACTAGCGGGGACCACAGATACGCAGTATTTT. Encoded protein: CASSQNRLAGTTDTQYF.

The gene calls are TRBV4-1 and TRBJ1-6; tentatively, D is TRBD1 (5 bases). The germline gives CDR1 MGHRA, CDR2 YSYEKL. Trimming cost V 3 bases and J 13 bases, with 19 bases left between them. This CDR3 comprises 15 residues. CDR3: CASSQSRDPRGPLHF. The CDR3 coding sequence is TGCGCCAGCAGCCAGAGCCGGGACCCGCGGGGGCCCCTCCACTTT.

This clone was found a few times. The rearrangement uses TRBV27 and TRBJ1-2; 8 nucleotides line up with TRBD1. The trim removed 5 bases at V and 8 bases at J, leaving 7 bases unmatched. The CDR3 has 13 amino acids. Per the germline V gene, CDR1 is MNHEY and CDR2 is SMNVEV (reference sequence). In nucleotides, the CDR3 is TGTGCCAGCAGTCCTCGGACAGGGTACGGCTACACCTTC. Translation: CASSPRTGYGYTF.

The gene calls are TRBV28 and TRBJ2-2; 9 bases map to TRBD1. This CDR3 region has 15 residues. CDR1 and CDR2 (germline): MDHEN, SYDVKM. Trimming took 4 bases from V and 11 from J; bases not matched to a gene: 11. Written as DNA, the CDR3 is TGTGCCAGCAGTTCTGGACAGGGGAGGGTTGGTGAGCTGTTTTTT. This gives the protein CASSSGQGRVGELFF.

This clone appeared a few times. This rearrangement joins TRBV9 to TRBJ1-6, with TRBD1 matching over 7 bases. With V trimmed by 4 bases and J by 10 bases, 8 bases remained unmatched. Germline CDR1 and CDR2: SGDLS and YYNGEE. This CDR3 is 14 amino acids long. CDR3 in DNA: TGTGCCAGCAGCCCAGGGACAGTTCCCTCACCCCTCCACTTT. It yields the protein CASSPGTVPSPLHF.

The V call is TRBV2, the J call TRBJ2-1; possible D gene TRBD2, 5 bases. The CDR3 consists of 14 residues. The germline gives CDR1 SNHLY, CDR2 FYNNEI. V was cut by 7 bases and J by 7 bases, with 17 bases left in between. In nucleotides, the CDR3 is TGTGCCAGCACCCAGAGGGCTAGCACGAATGAGCAGTTCTTC. It is translated as CASTQRASTNEQFF.